The clone carrying this T cell receptor beta chain turned up a few times. Its matching antigen is unknown. A single record per CDR3 protein comes from TCRdb applying MiXCR to the 5' RACE reads. Found here are approximately 38,000 distinct CDR3 sequences, around 2.8% of them singletons; the top ten hold over 4%. This sample stems from a study of CD8 T cells in ankylosing spondylitis. V was cut by 0 bases and J by 0 bases, with 7 bases left in between. The CDR3 has 16 amino acids. Germline V gene lookup returns CDR1 SGDLS and CDR2 YYNGEE. Study-wide findings and caveats: Disease-linked clones had a CD8+ phenotype and relatively low frequency in peripheral blood.

The sample was blood, either unsorted or a sorted T cell fraction (not recorded which). This chain joins TRBV9 and TRBJ2-6; D uncertain. The sequence was collected from a male donor with ankylosing spondylitis or in good health (not recorded which). The CDR3 loop reads CASSVAGSSGANVLTF. The CDR3, as DNA: TGTGCCAGCAGCGTAGCCGGAAGCTCTGGGGCCAACGTCCTGACTTTC.